This is a list of T cell receptor beta chains from one sample in a study of shared clonotypes between healthy human individuals. Here immunoSEQ multiplex PCR was the method, and the copy in TCRdb shows in-frame clones only, minus some. The data contain more than 2 million clones, approximately 96% of them singletons. The specimen was naive CD4+ T cells sorted from blood. The source of these receptors is a young man in good health. CDR3s include the opening cysteine and the closing phenylalanine or tryptophan. Fields, in order: V gene, clone size, J gene, D gene, CDR3 protein, CDR3 DNA. The D gene is left open where the match is weak. The size field is filled for only some rows; it gives once, few, many or a size class.

>TRBV28|-|TRBJ1-6|-
CASSPSSGAYYNSPLHF
TGTGCCAGCAGCCCTTCCTCGGGAGCTTACTATAATTCACCCCTCCACTTT
>TRBV18|-|TRBJ2-7|TRBD1
CASSPPGQSMVSPYEQYF
TGTGCCAGCTCACCCCCGGGACAGTCCATGGTATCCCCTTACGAGCAGTACTTC
>TRBV7-2|-|TRBJ2-1|TRBD2
CASSRLAGGPGNEQFF
TGTGCCAGCAGCCGACTAGCGGGAGGGCCGGGGAATGAGCAGTTCTTC
>TRBV4-3|once|TRBJ2-3|-
CASRMAGSTDTQYF
TGCGCCAGCCGTATGGCGGGTAGCACAGATACGCAGTATTTT
>TRBV9|-|TRBJ1-6|-
CASSVVFLSPLHF
TGTGCCAGCAGCGTAGTATTCCTCTCACCCCTCCACTTT
>TRBV30|-|TRBJ1-5|TRBD1
CAWTTGGSNQPQHF
TGTGCCTGGACCACAGGGGGCAGCAATCAGCCCCAGCATTTT
>TRBV5-8|-|TRBJ2-4|TRBD1
CASSSGTGAKNIQYF
TGTGCCAGCAGCTCTGGGACAGGGGCGAAAAACATTCAGTACTTC
>TRBV2|-|TRBJ2-7|-
CASSDSSGIFSYEQYF
TGTGCCAGCAGTGATTCGTCCGGGATATTCTCCTACGAGCAGTACTTC
>TRBV4-3|-|TRBJ2-7|TRBD1
CASSQEGQGIHEQYF
TGCGCCAGCAGCCAAGAGGGACAGGGGATCCACGAGCAGTACTTC
>TRBV19|-|TRBJ2-3|TRBD2
CASSMRGAADTQYF
TGTGCCAGTAGTATGCGGGGGGCAGCAGATACGCAGTATTTT
>TRBV15|-|TRBJ2-1|-
CATSRDQIRYNEQFF
TGTGCCACCAGCAGAGACCAAATAAGATACAATGAGCAGTTCTTC
>TRBV7-2|-|TRBJ2-7|-
CASSAGTPLTGEQYF
TGTGCCAGCAGCGCCGGGACCCCGCTGACTGGGGAGCAGTACTTC
>TRBV2|-|TRBJ1-4|-
CASSGRNNEKLFF
TGTGCCAGCAGTGGCCGGAATAATGAAAAACTGTTTTTT
>TRBV7-2|-|TRBJ2-7|TRBD2
CASSPDSGRGLEQYF
TGTGCCAGCAGCCCCGATAGCGGGAGGGGCTTAGAGCAGTACTTC
>TRBV15|-|TRBJ1-1|TRBD1
CATSTAIQGAGTEAFF
TGTGCCACCAGCACCGCGATACAGGGGGCCGGAACTGAAGCTTTCTTT
>TRBV18|-|TRBJ1-5|TRBD1
CASSPRDRDSNQPQHF
TGTGCCAGCTCACCTAGGGACAGGGATAGCAATCAGCCCCAGCATTTT
>TRBV9|-|TRBJ1-2|TRBD1
CASSVGITGGDGYTF
TGTGCCAGCAGCGTAGGAATAACAGGGGGCGACGGCTACACCTTC
>TRBV5-1|-|TRBJ2-7|TRBD1
CASSPGQGAREQYF
TGCGCCAGCAGCCCAGGACAGGGGGCCCGCGAGCAGTACTTC
>TRBV4-3|-|TRBJ1-5|-
CASSQEEDQPQHF
TGCGCCAGCAGCCAAGAGGAAGATCAACCCCAGCATTTT
>TRBV30|-|TRBJ1-6|-
CAWQGRVDSPLHF
TGTGCCTGGCAGGGCAGGGTTGATTCACCCCTCCACTTT
>TRBV28|-|TRBJ2-3|TRBD2
CASSNGLAGTDTQYF
TGTGCCAGCAGTAACGGACTAGCGGGAACAGATACGCAGTATTTT
>TRBV2|-|TRBJ2-1|TRBD2
CASSKLTSGGTNEQFF
TGTGCCAGCAGTAAACTTACTAGCGGGGGGACTAATGAGCAGTTCTTC
>TRBV4-1|-|TRBJ2-3|-
CASSPGTYFTDTQYF
TGCGCCAGCAGCCCCGGGACGTACTTCACAGATACGCAGTATTTT
>TRBV5-1|-|TRBJ1-1|-
CASSLVSALNTEAFF
TGCGCCAGCAGCTTGGTGTCAGCCCTGAACACTGAAGCTTTCTTT
>TRBV16|-|TRBJ2-7|-
CASSQISGIYEQYF
TGTGCCAGCAGCCAGATCTCAGGGATCTACGAGCAGTACTTC
>TRBV5-1|-|TRBJ2-7|-
CASSLNGNPYEQYF
TGCGCCAGCAGCTTGAACGGGAACCCCTACGAGCAGTACTTC
>TRBV6-6|-|TRBJ1-1|-
CASSAADTMNTEAFF
TGTGCCAGCAGCGCGGCGGACACGATGAACACTGAAGCTTTCTTT
>TRBV7-3|-|TRBJ2-7|TRBD1
CASSIGQGAAYEQYF
TGTGCCAGCAGCATCGGACAGGGGGCCGCATACGAGCAGTACTTC
>TRBV7-2|-|TRBJ2-1|-
CASSLEGGRLDNEQFF
TGTGCCAGCAGCTTAGAGGGGGGGCGGCTAGACAATGAGCAGTTCTTC
>TRBV18|-|TRBJ2-5|-
CASSPATGTYLETQYF
TGTGCCAGCTCACCCGCGACGGGGACGTATTTGGAGACCCAGTACTTC
>TRBV6-6|-|TRBJ2-1|TRBD2
CASSYVAGTYNEQFF
TGTGCCAGCAGTTACGTAGCGGGCACCTACAATGAGCAGTTCTTC
>TRBV11-2|-|TRBJ1-1|-
CASSSLVEAFF
TGTGCCAGCAGCTCTCTTGTGGAAGCTTTCTTT
>TRBV30|-|TRBJ1-1|-
CAFGRGFLNTEAFF
TGTGCCTTCGGACGGGGATTTTTGAACACTGAAGCTTTCTTT
>TRBV7-8|-|TRBJ2-7|-
CASSSPVEGTYEQYF
TGTGCCAGCAGCTCCCCGGTGGAGGGCACCTATGAGCAGTACTTC
>TRBV5-1|-|TRBJ2-1|TRBD1
CASSLTGTGGNEQFF
TGCGCCAGCAGCTTAACCGGGACAGGGGGCAATGAGCAGTTCTTC